This T cell receptor beta chain was identified during a study of blood T cell repertoires in COVID-19. Study-level background: Whether acute or convalescent, the COVID-19 samples came from the United States, Italy and Spain. Sources were T cells, B-cell-depleted T cells, or PBMCs; the material itself was cDNA or gDNA.

This clone showed up just a few times. Source study methods: The assay estimated nucleated cells by amplifying reference gene primers. The protocol was immunoSEQ multiplex PCR, while the TCRdb copy is restricted to in-frame clones and leaves out a portion. That table is the source of V, J and clone size, and D and trimming were worked out from the DNA. This sample has 250,000 to 350,000 clones; 87% occur once, and the top ten carry roughly 2.4%. From germline, CDR1 is SGHRS and CDR2 YFSETQ. Deletions cut 0 bases from V and 1 base from J, with 10 bases between. The CDR3 covers 15 residues. Sequenced input: peripheral blood. The J gene is TRBJ1-2, the V gene TRBV5-1; a possible D gene is TRBD1 (5 bases). This receptor was taken from a woman aged 45-59 years who had recovered from COVID-19. The CDR3 reads CASSLDQGRNYGYTF. The CDR3 DNA sequence: TGCGCCAGCAGCTTGGATCAGGGCCGTAACTATGGCTACACCTTC.